This entry describes one T cell receptor beta chain. Antigen specificity is unknown. This record comes from a study of cytomegalovirus exposure and HLA in healthy donors. Study findings and constraints: Associated with HLA alleles at 0.05 false discovery rate in a later analysis were 15,000 to 20,000 TCR beta sequences.

The germline V gene encodes CDR1 SGHVS and CDR2 FQNEAQ. The V end was cut by 2 bases, the J end by 1 base, with 17 bases between. This CDR3 contains 17 residues. Primers included in the PCR were 60 Vbeta and 13 Jbeta primers. Profiling relied on immunoSEQ multiplex PCR, and the TCRdb table lists in-frame clones only, not all of them. In the table there are about 94,000 clones, approximately 76% of which are singletons. The TCR sequence derives from a man aged 40-55 years in good health and CMV-seropositive. The rearrangement links TRBV7-8 to TRBJ1-2, with D possibly being TRBD1 (6 bases). Sequencing was done on a sample of PBMCs. The CDR3 DNA reads TGTGCCAGCAGCTTATTAACCGGCAGGGGCCTTAACTATGGCTACACCTTC. Translation gives CASSLLTGRGLNYGYTF.